This T cell receptor (beta chain) was profiled in a study of CD8+ T cells in alopecia areata. Study in general: Administration of oral tofacitinib to treated patients was at 5 to 10 mg twice daily. Treatment with tofacitinib (6 to 18 months) was followed by 6 months off drug.

RNA, once extracted, was reverse transcribed into cDNA for use as the sequencing template. Assay: immunoSEQ multiplex PCR; the TCRdb copy retains only in-frame clones and omits some. The data show some 180,000 clones, roughly 63% seen once. CDR1 and CDR2 from the germline V gene are LNHDA and SQIVND (reference sequence). The CDR3 extends over 16 amino acids. V lost 6 bases, J lost 2 bases, and 19 bases lay in between. Patients with alopecia areata provided lesional scalp punch biopsies as well as peripheral blood. The chain has TRBV19 and TRBJ1-2, with D hard to call. The source was CD4+ T cells sorted from blood, collected at week 0. The TCR originated in a human donor with alopecia areata. This chain's CDR3 is CASSIGRREDNYGYTF. The CDR3 DNA is TGTGCCAGTAGCATCGGGAGGAGGGAGGACAACTATGGCTACACCTTC.